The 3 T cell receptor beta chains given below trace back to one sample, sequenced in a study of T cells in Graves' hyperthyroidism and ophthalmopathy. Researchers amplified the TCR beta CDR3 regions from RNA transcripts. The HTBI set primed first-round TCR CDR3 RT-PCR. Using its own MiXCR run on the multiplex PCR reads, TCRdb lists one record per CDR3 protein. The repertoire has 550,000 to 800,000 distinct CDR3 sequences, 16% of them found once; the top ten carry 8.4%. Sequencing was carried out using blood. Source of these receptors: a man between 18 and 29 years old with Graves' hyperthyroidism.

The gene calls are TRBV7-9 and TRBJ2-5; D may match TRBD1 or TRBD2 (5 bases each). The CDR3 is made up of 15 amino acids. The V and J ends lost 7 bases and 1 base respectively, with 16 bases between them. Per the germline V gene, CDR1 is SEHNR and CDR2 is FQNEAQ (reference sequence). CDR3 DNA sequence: TGTGCCAGCACTCTTACTCCCGGGACCCAAGAGACCCAGTACTTC. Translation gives CASTLTPGTQETQYF.

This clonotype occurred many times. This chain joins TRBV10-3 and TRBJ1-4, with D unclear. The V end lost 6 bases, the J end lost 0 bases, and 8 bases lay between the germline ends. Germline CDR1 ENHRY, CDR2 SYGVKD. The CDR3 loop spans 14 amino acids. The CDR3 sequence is CAISEHATNEKLFF. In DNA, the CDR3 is TGTGCCATCAGCGAACACGCAACTAATGAAAAACTGTTTTTT.

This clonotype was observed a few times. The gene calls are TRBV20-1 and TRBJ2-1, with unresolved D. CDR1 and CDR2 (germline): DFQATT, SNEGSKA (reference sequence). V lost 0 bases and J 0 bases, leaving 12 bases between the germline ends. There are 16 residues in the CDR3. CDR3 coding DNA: TGCAGTGCTAGAGATCGAAGGGTCCCCTCCTACAATGAGCAGTTCTTC. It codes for CSARDRRVPSYNEQFF.